Below, 29 T cell receptor beta chains from the same sample are listed, as sequenced in a study of blood T cell repertoires in COVID-19. The protocol was immunoSEQ multiplex PCR, while the TCRdb copy is restricted to in-frame clones and leaves out a portion. The sample lists 110,000 to 150,000 clones, around 81% occurring once. Material: PBMCs or T cells enriched from blood (not recorded which). These receptors were taken from a woman aged 35 to 49 who had recovered from COVID-19.

The chain combines TRBV13 with TRBJ2-7, with 11 bases fitting TRBD2. This CDR3 has 14 amino acids. V was clipped by 4 bases and J by 2 bases; unmatched bases: 1. CDR1 is PRHDT and CDR2 is FYEKMQ in the germline V gene (reference sequence). CDR3 DNA: TGTGCCAGCAGCTCACTAGCGGGAGCCTACGAGCAGTACTTC. The encoded protein is CASSSLAGAYEQYF.

The chain joins TRBV4-2 to TRBJ2-1; 7 bases line up with TRBD1. The CDR3 contains 17 residues. Trimming removed 4 bases from V and 4 bases from J; junction bases left unmatched: 13. Germline V CDR1 and CDR2: LGHNA, YNFKEQ. The CDR3 bases are TGTGCCAGCAGCCGCCGCCTCGACAGGGATTTTTACAATGAGCAGTTCTTC. Protein: CASSRRLDRDFYNEQFF.

For the CDR3, the DNA is TGCGCCAGCAGCTTGGAGGACAGCAACTATGGCTACACCTTC. As protein: CASSLEDSNYGYTF. The chain carries TRBV5-1 and TRBJ1-2, with a weak D call TRBD1 (6 bases). Germline V gives CDR1 SGHRS, CDR2 YFSETQ. The V end lost 0 bases, the J end lost 2 bases, and 8 bases lay between the germline ends. The CDR3 contains 14 residues. The variable domain in full, completed from reference TRBV5-1 and TRBJ1-2, reads KAGVTQTPRYLIKTRGQQVTLSCSPISGHRSVSWYQQTPGQGLQFLFEYFSETQRNKGNFPGRFSGRQFSNSRSEMNVSTLELGDSALYLCASSLEDSNYGYTFGSGTRLTVV.

This clone was recorded many times. V is TRBV5-1 and J is TRBJ1-2; 11 bases are shared with TRBD1. V lost 0 bases and J lost 0; bases outside the gene matches: 4. Germline CDR1 is SGHRS and CDR2 is YFSETQ. The CDR3 covers 17 residues. CDR3 DNA sequence: TGCGCCAGCAGCTTGGGGACAGGGGGCACAGCTAACTATGGCTACACCTTC. Translation gives CASSLGTGGTANYGYTF.

The genes are TRBV10-3 and TRBJ1-2; D unresolved. Trimming pared 3 bases from V and 7 bases from J, leaving 12 bases between. CDR3 length: 13 residues. The germline gives CDR1 ENHRY, CDR2 SYGVKD. In DNA, the CDR3 is TGTGCCATCAGTGAAGCCGGGGTGGGTGGCTACACCTTC. It codes for CAISEAGVGGYTF.

The V gene is TRBV7-8, the J gene TRBJ1-2; D unclear. The CDR3 runs to 12 residues. The germline gives CDR1 SGHVS, CDR2 FQNEAQ. Trimming cost V 1 base and J 2 bases, with 2 bases left between them. This chain's CDR3 is CASSLVNYGYTF. In DNA, the CDR3 is TGTGCCAGCAGCTTAGTAAACTATGGCTACACCTTC.

This clone has just a few counts. The chain has TRBV2 and TRBJ2-1, with a weak D call TRBD2 (6 bases). From germline, CDR1 is SNHLY and CDR2 FYNNEI. V lost 7 bases and J lost 5, with 12 bases in between. CDR3 length: 13 residues. CDR3 in DNA: TGTGCCAGCACGGGACTGGGCGACAATGAGCAGTTCTTC. Residues: CASTGLGDNEQFF.

This clone was detected only once. V usage is TRBV7-8 and J usage is TRBJ1-1; maybe TRBD1 (5 bases). CDR1 is SGHVS, CDR2 FQNEAQ, per germline. There are 14 residues in the CDR3. Trimming took off 3 bases at V and 1 base at J, with 9 bases between the two ends. CDR3 coding DNA: TGTGCCAGCAGCTTCAGGGTAGGGAACACTGAAGCTTTCTTT. This sequence encodes CASSFRVGNTEAFF.

J is TRBJ2-3 and V is TRBV30, with 11 bases that match TRBD2. This CDR3 comprises 14 residues. Germline CDR1 reads GTSNPN; CDR2 reads SVGIG (reference sequence). With 2 bases clipped from V and 5 bases from J, the junction kept 3 bases outside the gene matches. CDR3 protein: CAWSTGTSGDTQYF. The CDR3 region has the DNA TGTGCCTGGAGTACCGGGACTAGCGGAGATACGCAGTATTTT.

This chain joins TRBV5-1 and TRBJ1-2; 9 bases line up with TRBD1. The CDR3 loop spans 18 amino acids. Trimming took 4 bases from V and 0 from J; bases not matched to a gene: 13. Germline assignment: CDR1 SGHRS and CDR2 YFSETQ. The CDR3 nucleotides are TGCGCCAGCAGCCCTGAGGGACAGGGTTTCTCGGCTAACTATGGCTACACCTTC. Residues: CASSPEGQGFSANYGYTF.

V usage is TRBV5-6 and J usage is TRBJ2-7; D is unclear. Germline CDR1 is SGHDT and CDR2 is YYEEEE. This CDR3 spans 13 amino acids. V was pared by 1 base and J by 4 bases, with 9 bases between. This chain's CDR3 is CASSLPETYEQYF. In DNA, the CDR3 is TGTGCCAGCAGCTTGCCCGAAACTTACGAGCAGTACTTC.

The chain employs TRBV27 and TRBJ2-7; D is possibly TRBD1 (5 bases). CDR1 and CDR2 (germline): MNHEY, SMNVEV (reference sequence). V was pared by 3 bases and J by 2 bases, with 14 bases between. The CDR3 covers 15 residues. Written as DNA, the CDR3 is TGTGCCAGCAGTTTCTCCATGACAGTAGCCTACGAGCAGTACTTC. It specifies CASSFSMTVAYEQYF.

The chain combines TRBV6-5 with TRBJ1-1; D may be TRBD1 (5 bases). The germline V and J ends were trimmed by 2 bases and 1 base, with 8 bases remaining between them. The CDR3 has 14 residues. Germline values: CDR1 MNHEY, CDR2 SVGAGI. CDR3 region: CASSYRDRNTEAFF. CDR3 DNA: TGTGCCAGCAGTTACCGAGACAGGAACACTGAAGCTTTCTTT.

This clone was recorded only once. The chain is built from TRBV5-1 and TRBJ2-7; D gene uncertain. There are 11 residues in the CDR3. V was cut by 4 bases and J by 3 bases, with 5 bases left in between. Germline CDR1 is SGHRS and CDR2 is YFSETQ. The CDR3 reads CASSPGYEQYF. The CDR3 DNA reads TGCGCCAGCAGCCCCGGCTACGAGCAGTACTTC.

The chain recombines TRBV7-9 with TRBJ1-2; D is ambiguous. The CDR3 runs 13 residues. CDR1 is SEHNR and CDR2 is FQNEAQ in the germline V gene (reference sequence). The V gene lost 5 bases and the J gene lost 5 bases, with 12 bases spanning the gap. The CDR3 DNA reads as TGTGCCAGCAGCGCACGGGAAGGGTATGGCTACACCTTC. Its protein product is CASSAREGYGYTF. Complete variable domain (other parts from reference TRBV7-9 and TRBJ1-2): DTGVSQNPRHKITKRGQNVTFRCDPISEHNRLYWYRQTLGQGPEFLTYFQNEAQLEKSRLLSDRFSAERPKGSFSTLEIQRTEQGDSAMYLCASSAREGYGYTFGSGTRLTVV.

The chain combines TRBV29-1 with TRBJ2-7, with D perhaps TRBD1 (6 bases). The CDR3 sequence is 13 residues long. The V gene lost 5 bases and the J gene lost 10 bases, with 21 bases spanning the gap. Germline CDR1 SQVTM, CDR2 ANQGSEA. The CDR3 DNA reads as TGCAGCGTTTCGCCCGAGACAGGACACCTTCAGTACTTC. Translating it yields CSVSPETGHLQYF.

This clone is a singleton in its sample. J is TRBJ1-3 and V is TRBV4-1; no clear D gene. V shed 0 bases and J shed 0 bases, with 12 bases lying between them. Germline lookup yields CDR1 MGHRA and CDR2 YSYEKL. The CDR3 is 17 residues long. In nucleotides, the CDR3 is TGCGCCAGCAGCCAAGATCCACCAACGAGCTCTGGAAACACCATATATTTT. It yields the protein CASSQDPPTSSGNTIYF.

The chain joins TRBV30 to TRBJ1-6; D might be TRBD1 (5 bases). The CDR3 spans 19 residues. Germline V gene sequence: CDR1 GTSNPN, CDR2 SVGIG (reference sequence). Trimming removed 0 bases at V and 0 bases at J, with 18 bases between. The CDR3 reads CAWSVLERGGSSYNSPLHF. CDR3 in DNA: TGTGCCTGGAGTGTACTAGAGAGGGGAGGAAGCTCCTATAATTCACCCCTCCACTTT.

J is TRBJ2-1 and V is TRBV19; 7 bases align to TRBD1. The length of the CDR3 is 14 residues. Per the germline V gene, CDR1 is LNHDA and CDR2 is SQIVND (reference sequence). V was clipped by 7 bases and J by 0 bases; unmatched bases: 3. The CDR3 is CASKRDSSYNEQFF. The CDR3, as DNA: TGTGCCAGTAAACGGGACAGCTCCTACAATGAGCAGTTCTTC.

V and J are TRBV30 and TRBJ1-4, with D tentatively TRBD1 (5 bases). V was pared by 2 bases and J by 7 bases, with 8 bases between. The CDR3 runs 12 residues. The germline V gene has CDR1 GTSNPN and CDR2 SVGIG (reference sequence). Here the CDR3 DNA reads TGTGCCTGGAGTACAGGCGTTGAAAAACTGTTTTTT. It is translated as CAWSTGVEKLFF.

The V and J genes are TRBV7-2 and TRBJ1-2; 7 nucleotides match TRBD1. V shed 5 bases, J shed 8 bases, and the junction held 8 bases outside the gene matches. The germline gives CDR1 SGHTA, CDR2 FQGNSA. This CDR3 region has 13 residues. In nucleotides, the CDR3 is TGTGCCAGCAGCACTACGGGGACAGTCGGCTACACCTTC. It yields the protein CASSTTGTVGYTF.

The gene calls are TRBV27 and TRBJ2-1; 9 bases line up with TRBD1. Germline CDR1 and CDR2: MNHEY and SMNVEV (reference sequence). This CDR3 has 16 amino acids. V shed 3 bases, J shed 4 bases, and the junction held 7 bases outside the gene matches. The CDR3 DNA reads as TGTGCCAGCAGTTTGGACGGGACAGGGAGTTACAATGAGCAGTTCTTC. It codes for CASSLDGTGSYNEQFF.

V and J are TRBV5-1 and TRBJ1-1; TRBD1 is a possible D gene (5 bases). V lost 4 bases to trimming and J lost 0 bases, with 16 bases between them. Germline CDR1 is SGHRS and CDR2 is YFSETQ. This CDR3 region has 16 residues. The DNA for the CDR3 is TGCGCCAGCAGCCCAGATGGGGGGTCTATGAACACTGAAGCTTTCTTT. It codes for CASSPDGGSMNTEAFF. Full variable domain (rest looked up from reference TRBV5-1 and TRBJ1-1): KAGVTQTPRYLIKTRGQQVTLSCSPISGHRSVSWYQQTPGQGLQFLFEYFSETQRNKGNFPGRFSGRQFSNSRSEMNVSTLELGDSALYLCASSPDGGSMNTEAFFGQGTRLTVV.

About this clone itself: Sequence at one end of the junction differs from germline and may be a read error. The chain recombines TRBV3-1 (or the pseudogene TRBV3-2) with TRBJ1-2, with D possibly being TRBD1 (5 bases). This CDR3 has 12 residues. Germline lookup yields CDR1 LGHDT and CDR2 YNNKEL (reference sequence). The CDR3: CAGSQVGRDYTF. The CDR3 DNA follows: TGTGCCGGCAGCCAGGTAGGCAGGGACTACACCTTC.

The chain joins TRBV7-2 to TRBJ1-2; 7 nucleotides agree with TRBD1. Germline-derived CDR1 and CDR2 are SGHTA and FQGNSA. The CDR3 has 17 amino acids. Trimming cost V 6 bases and J 0 bases; bases outside gene matches: 13. CDR3 DNA: TGTGCCAGCAGTCCGTTGGGTGGGGACAGTACTAACTATGGCTACACCTTC. Protein: CASSPLGGDSTNYGYTF.

This CDR3 is CAISESAGRGINTEAFF. The CDR3 DNA is TGTGCCATCAGTGAGTCGGCAGGACGGGGGATTAACACTGAAGCTTTCTTT. The chain recombines TRBV10-3 with TRBJ1-1, with D maybe TRBD1 (5 bases). CDR3 size: 17 residues. CDR1 and CDR2 (germline): ENHRY, SYGVKD. The V end was cut by 0 bases, the J end by 2 bases, with 16 bases between.

The rearrangement uses TRBV2 and TRBJ1-2; 7 nucleotides line up with TRBD1. The CDR3 contains 13 residues. Germline loops: CDR1 SNHLY, CDR2 FYNNEI. The trim removed 6 bases at V and 3 bases at J, leaving 4 bases unmatched. The CDR3 bases are TGTGCCAGCAGGCAGGGGGTGGACTATGGCTACACCTTC. It codes for CASRQGVDYGYTF.

CDR3 in amino acids: CASTPGLAGAGRTDTQYF. The CDR3 DNA reads TGTGCCAGCACACCGGGACTAGCGGGGGCGGGTAGAACAGATACGCAGTATTTT. J is TRBJ2-3 and V is TRBV13; TRBD2 agrees at 14 bases. The V gene end was trimmed by 7 bases and the J gene end by 3 bases; junction bases not matched to a gene: 12. The CDR3 runs 18 residues. Germline assignment: CDR1 PRHDT and CDR2 FYEKMQ (reference sequence).

Here the CDR3 reads CASSQNPGTSGWSYNEQFF. CDR3 sequence (DNA): TGCGCCAGCAGCCAAAACCCCGGGACTAGCGGTTGGTCCTACAATGAGCAGTTCTTC. V and J are TRBV4-1 and TRBJ2-1, with 11 bases identical to TRBD2. In germline, CDR1 is MGHRA, CDR2 YSYEKL. The CDR3 contains 19 residues. J was trimmed by 1 base and V by 2 bases; bases with no gene match: 10.